The clone carrying this TCR beta chain was observed a few times. The antigen remains unidentified. V shed 4 bases and J 5 bases; nucleotides not matched to a gene: 11. This CDR3 spans 15 amino acids. Germline assignment: CDR1 SGHRS and CDR2 YFSETQ. Alongside a J-beta primer mix, a sample-barcoded 5' primer served in a second PCR lasting 7 to 11 cycles. One entry per CDR3 protein, called by TCRdb with MiXCR from the 5' RACE reads. The sample carries around 1.7 million distinct CDR3 sequences, approximately 28% recorded once. The data stem from a study of blood T cells in healthy people across ages. Study-wide findings and caveats: Strongly correlated with naive T cell percentage was TCR beta diversity.

The source is a woman aged 30 to 39 in good health. The sequencing input was blood. This sequence joins TRBV5-1 and TRBJ2-7, with TRBD2 matching 8 bases. This chain's CDR3 is CASSVLSGGTHEQYF. DNA for the CDR3: TGCGCCAGCAGCGTGCTCAGCGGGGGCACACACGAGCAGTACTTC.